This T cell receptor beta chain emerged from a study of blood T cell repertoires in COVID-19. Study information: The samples span acute and convalescent COVID-19 from the United States, Italy and Spain.

Trimming pared 3 bases from V and 1 base from J, leaving 7 bases between. Germline loops: CDR1 DFQATT, CDR2 SNEGSKA (reference sequence). CDR3 length: 13 amino acids. This clone was seen a single time. The assay was immunoSEQ multiplex PCR, and TCRdb's table has in-frame clones only and misses some. The data show about 71,000 clones, around 90% seen once. Sequenced sample: peripheral blood. The sequence derives from a woman over 75 with acute or convalescent COVID-19. V and J are TRBV20-1 and TRBJ2-1, with D tentatively TRBD2 (6 bases). CDR3 sequence reads: CSASSGSYNEQFF. For the CDR3, the DNA is TGCAGTGCTAGTAGCGGATCCTACAATGAGCAGTTCTTC.